The sequence of this T cell receptor beta chain was determined in a study of T-cell reconstitution after alpha-beta-depleted transplantation in children. Points from the study as a whole: About two months after transplant, alpha-beta T cells reportedly came from several hundred expanded graft clones. After transplant, high TCRbeta diversity at day 60 in some patients arose from surviving recipient T cells and thymic progenitors.

The table lists this clonotype with many counts. Antigen unknown. Unique molecular identifiers were used to barcode this TCRbeta library. Each CDR3 protein is one row after TCRdb ran MiXCR on the PCR reads. This sample has roughly 670,000 distinct CDR3 sequences, with 10% to 15% found just once. The CDR3 is made up of 16 amino acids. Looked up from germline, CDR1 is LGHDT and CDR2 is YNNKEL (reference sequence). Trimming took 5 bases from V and 0 from J, leaving 17 bases between them. The source was PBMCs, collected before TCRalphabeta/CD19-depleted stem cell transplant. The receptor was derived from a girl aged 2 to 10 with congenital amegakaryocytic thrombocytopenia, due to receive a stem cell transplant. V is TRBV3-1 and J is TRBJ2-7; perhaps TRBD2 as D (6 bases). The CDR3 nucleotides read TGTGCCAGCAGCAGTTCCTTCCTAGCGCCCTCCTACGAGCAGTACTTC. Translation gives CASSSSFLAPSYEQYF.